This T cell receptor (beta chain) was sequenced for a study of shared clonotypes between healthy human individuals. General observations from the study: An expected dependence of interdonor clonotype sharing on sequencing depth was noted.

Naive CD8 cells lacked CD45RO, underwent positive selection for CCR7 and left out terminally differentiated effector memory CD45RA+ cells. CDR1 and CDR2 from the germline V gene are SEHNR and FQNEAQ (reference sequence). The CDR3 runs to 13 residues. The V and J ends lost 5 bases and 9 bases respectively, with 16 bases between them. About this clone: Its antigen is unidentified.

Some clones are missing from TCRdb's copy, which holds only in-frame ones; the method was immunoSEQ multiplex PCR. The repertoire holds more than 500,000 clones, with 85% to 95% as singletons. Sequenced: naive CD8+ T cells sorted from blood. The sequence was collected from a woman aged 30 to 39 in good health. This sequence joins TRBV7-9 and TRBJ1-2; a possible D gene is TRBD1 (5 bases). CDR3 DNA: TGTGCCAGCAGCCACCGAGACAGCAACTGCTACACCTTC. Its protein product is CASSHRDSNCYTF.